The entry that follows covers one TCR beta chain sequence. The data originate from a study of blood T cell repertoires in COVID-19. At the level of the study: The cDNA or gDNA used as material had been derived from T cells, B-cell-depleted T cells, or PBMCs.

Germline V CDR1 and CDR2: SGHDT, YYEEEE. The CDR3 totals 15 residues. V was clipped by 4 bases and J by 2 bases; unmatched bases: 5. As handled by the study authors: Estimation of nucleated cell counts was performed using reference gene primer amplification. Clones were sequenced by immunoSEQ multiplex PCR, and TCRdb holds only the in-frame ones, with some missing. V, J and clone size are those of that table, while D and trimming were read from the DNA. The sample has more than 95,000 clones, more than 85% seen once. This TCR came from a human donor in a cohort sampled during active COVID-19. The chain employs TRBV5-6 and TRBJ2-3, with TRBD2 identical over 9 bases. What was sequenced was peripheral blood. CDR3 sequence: CASSGERGDTDTQYF. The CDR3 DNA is TGTGCCAGCAGCGGCGAGCGGGGGGACACAGATACGCAGTATTTT.